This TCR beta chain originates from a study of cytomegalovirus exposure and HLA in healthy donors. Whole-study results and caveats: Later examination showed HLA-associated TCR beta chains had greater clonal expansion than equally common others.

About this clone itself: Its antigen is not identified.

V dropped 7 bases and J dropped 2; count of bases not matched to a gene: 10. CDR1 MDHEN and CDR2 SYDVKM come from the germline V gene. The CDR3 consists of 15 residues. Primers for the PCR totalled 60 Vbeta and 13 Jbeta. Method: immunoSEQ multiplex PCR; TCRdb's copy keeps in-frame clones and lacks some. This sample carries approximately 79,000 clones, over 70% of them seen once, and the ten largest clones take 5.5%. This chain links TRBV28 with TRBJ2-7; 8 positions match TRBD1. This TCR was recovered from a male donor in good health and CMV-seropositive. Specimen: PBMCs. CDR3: CASTLPGTGTYEQYF. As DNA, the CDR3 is TGTGCCAGCACTTTGCCCGGGACAGGCACCTACGAGCAGTACTTC.